The 25 T cell receptor beta chains below all came from one sample that was sequenced in a study of blood T cell repertoires in COVID-19. Only in-frame clones appear in the TCRdb table, and some are missing; sequencing was by immunoSEQ multiplex PCR. The sample lists under 450,000 clones, about 86% occurring once. The sequenced material came from peripheral blood. The receptor set was obtained from a woman aged 55-69 years with COVID-19, enrolled during active disease.

The chain is built from TRBV6-5 and TRBJ1-2, with 8 bases that match TRBD1. CDR3 length: 15 amino acids. Germline CDR1 and CDR2: MNHEY and SVGAGI. The junction had 8 bases not matched to a gene; V was cut back by 0 bases and J by 8 bases. In DNA, the CDR3 is TGTGCCAGCAGTTACTCCGGGACGCGGACAGGGGGCTACACCTTC. As protein: CASSYSGTRTGGYTF.

This chain joins TRBV3-1 (or the pseudogene TRBV3-2) and TRBJ1-2; D remains ambiguous. CDR3 length: 12 residues. Germline loops: CDR1 LGHDT, CDR2 YNNKEL (reference sequence). The ends were cut back, 1 base at V and 6 bases at J, with 6 bases in the middle. DNA of the CDR3: TGTGCCAGCAGCCAAGGGCCCAATGGCTACACCTTC. Amino acid sequence: CASSQGPNGYTF.

This chain uses TRBV6-5 with TRBJ1-3; D remains ambiguous. This CDR3 region has 14 residues. V was cut by 2 bases and J by 0 bases, with 5 bases left in between. Germline CDR1 is MNHEY and CDR2 is SVGAGI. The chain's CDR3 is CASSYRSSGNTIYF. CDR3 nucleotide sequence: TGTGCCAGCAGTTACAGGAGCTCTGGAAACACCATATATTTT.

The V gene is TRBV3-1 (or the pseudogene TRBV3-2), the J gene TRBJ2-3; maybe TRBD2 (6 bases). V lost 4 bases and J lost 4, with 9 bases in between. The CDR3 covers 13 residues. The germline gives CDR1 LGHDT, CDR2 YNNKEL (reference sequence). The CDR3 loop reads CASSPRGADTQYF. The CDR3 DNA is TGTGCCAGCAGCCCCCGCGGGGCAGATACGCAGTATTTT.

The chain has TRBV6-4 and TRBJ2-3; D is possibly TRBD2 (5 bases). The germline CDR1 and CDR2 sequences are MRHNA and SNTAGT. The V end lost 3 bases, the J end lost 5 bases, and 18 bases lay between the germline ends. This CDR3 has 16 residues. The CDR3 DNA sequence: TGTGCCAGCAGTGAAAGATCGTCCGGGGTCGGAGATACGCAGTATTTT. Its protein product is CASSERSSGVGDTQYF.

The chain combines TRBV21-1 with TRBJ2-5; whether TRBD2, the table's D call, matches the DNA was not checked. TRBV21-1 is flagged as a pseudogene. The CDR3 loop spans 17 amino acids. DNA of the CDR3: TGTGCCAGCAGGGACCTAATACTAGCGGGGGGGCTTGAGACCCAGTACTTC. Amino acids: CASRDLILAGGLETQYF.

In this sample, this clone turned up a few times. V usage is TRBV7-7 and J usage is TRBJ2-5, with TRBD1 as a possible D gene (6 bases). This CDR3 spans 13 amino acids. The ends were cut back, 4 bases at V and 5 bases at J, with 11 bases in the middle. From germline, CDR1 is SSHAT and CDR2 FNYEAQ (reference sequence). In DNA, the CDR3 is TGTGCCAGCAGCTCGTCCCAGGGGGAGACCCAGTACTTC. It codes for CASSSSQGETQYF. Combining the CDR3 with reference TRBV7-7 and TRBJ2-5 gives the whole variable domain GAGVSQSPRYKVTKRGQDVTLRCDPISSHATLYWYQQALGQGPEFLTYFNYEAQPDKSGLPSDRFSAERPEGSISTLTIQRTEQRDSAMYRCASSSSQGETQYFGPGTRLLVL.

This chain uses TRBV12-5 with TRBJ2-5; the match to TRBD2 covers 9 bases. The CDR3 contains 15 residues. Losses at the gene ends were 6 bases for V and 5 bases for J; bases not matched to a gene: 10. From germline, CDR1 is LGHNT and CDR2 FRNRAP. CDR3 in DNA: TGTGCTAGTGGACCGCCGGCGGGGGGGCAGGAGACCCAGTACTTC. Protein product: CASGPPAGGQETQYF.

This chain uses TRBV7-8 with TRBJ1-2; weak D call: TRBD1 (6 bases). Germline CDR1 is SGHVS and CDR2 is FQNEAQ. The CDR3 loop spans 14 amino acids. The V end lost 4 bases, the J end lost 6 bases, and 15 bases lay between the germline ends. The CDR3 is CASSWPGVSNGYTF. As DNA, the CDR3 is TGTGCCAGCAGCTGGCCAGGGGTCTCTAATGGCTACACCTTC.

The chain employs TRBV5-1 and TRBJ2-2, with unresolved D. Germline lookup yields CDR1 SGHRS and CDR2 YFSETQ. V was shortened by 3 bases and J by 5 bases, with 11 bases between the two germline ends. This CDR3 region has 14 residues. In DNA form, the CDR3 reads TGCGCCAGCAGCTCACCGGTCTTAACCGGGGAGCTGTTTTTT. This encodes CASSSPVLTGELFF.

The DNA for the CDR3 is TGTGCCATCAGTTCCCGGAATGACAGATATCCAGTCTACGAGCAGTACTTC. This translates into CAISSRNDRYPVYEQYF. V usage is TRBV10-3 and J usage is TRBJ2-7, with D possibly TRBD1 on 5 matching bases. Germline values: CDR1 ENHRY, CDR2 SYGVKD. With 5 bases removed from V and 3 bases from J, the gap between germline ends came to 23 bases. CDR3 length: 17 amino acids.

V is TRBV30 and J is TRBJ1-1; perhaps TRBD1 as D (6 bases). Germline assignment: CDR1 GTSNPN and CDR2 SVGIG (reference sequence). V lost 3 bases and J lost 8, with 16 bases in between. This CDR3 has 13 residues. CDR3 in amino acids: CAWRVRGFREAFF. CDR3 DNA: TGTGCCTGGAGAGTCAGGGGATTTCGAGAAGCTTTCTTT.

The chain uses TRBV6-5 and TRBJ1-2; 11 bases are shared with TRBD1. CDR1 MNHEY and CDR2 SVGAGI come from the germline V gene. Losses at the gene ends were 3 bases for V and 6 bases for J; bases not matched to a gene: 9. The CDR3 spans 16 residues. This CDR3 is CASSYGTGGKNDGYTF. Written as DNA, the CDR3 is TGTGCCAGCAGTTATGGGACAGGGGGTAAAAATGATGGCTACACCTTC.

The chain recombines TRBV4-1 with TRBJ2-3; TRBD2 matches 8 bases. This CDR3 has 15 residues. Unmatched junction bases numbered 3, after V lost 1 base and J lost 3 bases. The germline CDR1 and CDR2 sequences are MGHRA and YSYEKL. The CDR3 DNA reads TGCGCCAGCAGCCAAGTTATAGCGGGGACAGATACGCAGTATTTT. Protein sequence: CASSQVIAGTDTQYF.

V and J are TRBV12-3 or TRBV12-4 and TRBJ1-3; possibly TRBD1 for D (5 bases). V lost 9 bases and J 0 bases, leaving 9 bases between the germline ends. The CDR3 is made up of 13 amino acids. CDR3 nucleotide sequence: TGTGCCAGAGGGGCTAGCTCTGGAAACACCATATATTTT. It codes for CARGASSGNTIYF.

V usage is TRBV5-5 and J usage is TRBJ2-1, with D tentatively TRBD1 (6 bases). The CDR3 sequence is 16 residues long. Looked up from germline, CDR1 is SGHKS and CDR2 is YYEKEE (reference sequence). Trimming pared 0 bases from V and 8 bases from J, leaving 18 bases between. The chain's CDR3 is CASSLERGWRMDEQFF. In DNA, the CDR3 is TGTGCCAGCAGCTTGGAAAGGGGGTGGCGGATGGATGAGCAGTTCTTC. Drawing the rest from reference TRBV5-5 and TRBJ2-1, the complete variable domain is DAGVTQSPTHLIKTRGQQVTLRCSPISGHKSVSWYQQVLGQGPQFIFQYYEKEERGRGNFPDRFSARQFPNYSSELNVNALLLGDSALYLCASSLERGWRMDEQFFGPGTRLTVL.

V is TRBV11-2 and J is TRBJ1-5, with D possibly TRBD1 on 6 matching bases. Per the germline V gene, CDR1 is SGHAT and CDR2 is FQNNGV. V was trimmed by 1 base and J by 1 base, leaving 14 bases between them. The CDR3 is 17 amino acids. The CDR3 DNA sequence: TGTGCCAGCAGCTTAGTGGGGAGGGGGGGCAGCAATCAGCCCCAGCATTTT. Amino acid sequence: CASSLVGRGGSNQPQHF.

This clone was seen more than once but under ten times. The rearrangement uses TRBV7-9 and TRBJ2-5; tentative D call: TRBD1 (6 bases). V shed 4 bases and J shed 4 bases, with 7 bases lying between them. The germline V gene has CDR1 SEHNR and CDR2 FQNEAQ (reference sequence). The CDR3 is made up of 12 amino acids. Written as DNA, the CDR3 is TGTGCCAGCAGCTCAGGGGTAGAGACCCAGTACTTC. Its protein product is CASSSGVETQYF.

V usage is TRBV3-1 (or the pseudogene TRBV3-2) and J usage is TRBJ2-5; 9 bases align to TRBD2. The CDR3 sequence is 15 residues long. V shed 7 bases and J 0 bases; nucleotides not matched to a gene: 6. Germline V gives CDR1 LGHDT, CDR2 YNNKEL (reference sequence). The CDR3 sequence is CASTPRTSDQETQYF. CDR3 DNA sequence: TGTGCCAGCACCCCAAGGACTAGCGACCAAGAGACCCAGTACTTC.

V is TRBV27 and J is TRBJ2-1; 9 nucleotides align to TRBD2. The CDR3 is made up of 15 amino acids. Germline CDR1 is MNHEY and CDR2 is SMNVEV (reference sequence). The V gene end was trimmed by 4 bases and the J gene end by 5 bases; junction bases not matched to a gene: 6. The CDR3 DNA sequence: TGTGCCAGCAGTTCATTAGCGGGGGTTCACAATGAGCAGTTCTTC. Protein sequence: CASSSLAGVHNEQFF.

CDR3 protein: CASSPSLDRGEKLFF. CDR3 coding DNA: TGTGCCAGCAGTCCGAGCTTAGACAGGGGTGAAAAACTGTTTTTT. This chain links TRBV2 with TRBJ1-4; 8 nucleotides agree with TRBD1. V lost 5 bases, J lost 7 bases, and 9 bases stayed unmatched. The CDR3 is made up of 15 amino acids. The germline V gene encodes CDR1 SNHLY and CDR2 FYNNEI.

This sequence joins TRBV14 and TRBJ2-5; tentative D call: TRBD2 (6 bases). There are 16 residues in the CDR3. Germline V gene data show CDR1 as SGHDN and CDR2 as FVKESK. Trimming left V 0 bases short and J 4 bases short, with 15 bases between. The CDR3 is CASSQDPFTTRETQYF. CDR3 bases: TGTGCCAGCAGCCAAGATCCCTTTACGACTAGAGAGACCCAGTACTTC.

This clone was counted only a few times. This rearrangement joins TRBV3-1 (or the pseudogene TRBV3-2) to TRBJ1-5; D not certain. This CDR3 is built from 13 residues. The germline CDR1 and CDR2 sequences are LGHDT and YNNKEL (reference sequence). With 3 bases removed from V and 2 bases from J, the gap between germline ends came to 5 bases. The CDR3 spells CASSHGRNQPQHF. As DNA, the CDR3 is TGTGCCAGCAGCCATGGGCGCAATCAGCCCCAGCATTTT.

This clone was detected once. The rearrangement joins TRBV6-2 or TRBV6-3 to TRBJ1-4, with D unclear. V was pared by 2 bases and J by 4 bases, with 8 bases between. The germline V gene has CDR1 MNHEY and CDR2 SVGEGT. The CDR3 spans 14 residues. CDR3 sequence: CASSYAGFNEKLFF. As DNA, the CDR3 is TGTGCCAGCAGTTACGCGGGATTTAATGAAAAACTGTTTTTT.

This sequence joins TRBV28 and TRBJ1-3, with D possibly being TRBD1 (6 bases). CDR1 is MDHEN and CDR2 is SYDVKM in the germline V gene. V lost 6 bases and J 4 bases, leaving 13 bases between the germline ends. CDR3 length: 14 amino acids. For the CDR3, the DNA is TGTGCCAGCAGACTAGGACAGCCCGGAAACACCATATATTTT. This encodes CASRLGQPGNTIYF.